The T cell receptor (beta chain) described here comes from a study of cytomegalovirus exposure and HLA in healthy donors. Study-wide background: Assignment to the Caucasian-associated ancestry cluster applied to around 82% of the 350 to 500 genotyped donors.

Researchers ran the PCR with 60 Vbeta and 13 Jbeta primers. TCRdb's copy holds only in-frame clones and misses some; the assay was immunoSEQ multiplex PCR. The sample includes about 150,000 clones, roughly 81% of them seen just once. Germline lookup yields CDR1 KGHSH and CDR2 LQKENI. This CDR3 is built from 17 residues. With 3 bases clipped from V and 4 bases from J, the junction kept 9 bases outside the gene matches. This chain connects TRBV18 to TRBJ1-2, with 12 bases identical to TRBD1. This clonotype was obtained from a man younger than 40 in good health and CMV-seropositive. Sample: PBMCs. The CDR3 is CASSPSFGTGGAYGYTF. The CDR3 region has the DNA TGTGCCAGCTCACCGTCTTTTGGGACAGGGGGCGCCTATGGCTACACCTTC.